This record covers a single TCR beta chain. Recruits, aged about 18 to 90 years, lived in around 24 US areas. This record comes from a study of blood T cell repertoires in COVID-19. The data were produced by immunoSEQ multiplex PCR, yet TCRdb's version contains in-frame clones alone and is incomplete. The sample includes 150,000 to 200,000 clones, roughly 83% seen only once; the top ten take 10% to 15%. The receptor was isolated from a woman aged 55-69 years who had recovered from COVID-19. The source material was PBMCs or T cells enriched from blood (not recorded which).

CDR3 DNA: TGTGCCAGCAGTCTCAGGGGGCGGTTTGAAAAACTGTTTTTT. Protein sequence: CASSLRGRFEKLFF. The V gene is TRBV28, the J gene TRBJ1-4; TRBD1 matches at 8 bases. Germline lookup yields CDR1 MDHEN and CDR2 SYDVKM. The CDR3 is 14 residues long. V trimming: 5 bases; J trimming: 7 bases; junction bases outside the gene matches: 6.